This TCR beta chain comes out of a study of response to subunit inactivated influenza vaccine. Overall study findings and caveats: That few new T cells are recruited by each seasonal influenza vaccination was the authors' suggestion.

TCRdb recomputed calls from the RT-PCR reads with MiXCR, one row per CDR3 protein. The sample lists roughly 710,000 distinct CDR3 sequences; 14% were seen once. This clonotype has a handful of counts. Its antigen is unidentified. V lost 6 bases to trimming and J lost 8 bases, with 10 bases between them. There are 11 residues in the CDR3. The germline V gene has CDR1 SNHLY and CDR2 FYNNEI. The starting material was PBMCs from blood, obtained roughly 2 weeks before vaccination. The rearrangement links TRBV2 to TRBJ1-2; D is undetermined. This receptor was obtained from a man aged 45-60 years who received an inactivated influenza vaccine. The chain's CDR3 is CASSWAGGYTF. The CDR3 DNA follows: TGTGCCAGCAGCTGGGCTGGCGGCTACACCTTC.